The 5 T cell receptor beta chains below all came from one sample that was sequenced in a study of T-cell reconstitution after alpha-beta-depleted transplantation in children. A TCRbeta library incorporating unique molecular identifiers was prepared. TCRdb processed the PCR reads anew with MiXCR; each CDR3 protein has one entry. The sample contains under 450,000 distinct CDR3 sequences, under 20% of which appear only once. Sequenced material: PBMCs, mostly from graft donor cells, taken 360 days after TCRalphabeta/CD19-depleted stem cell transplant. The receptors originated from a boy under two years old who had a stem cell transplant for Wiskott-Aldrich syndrome, so the T cells may come from the graft donor.

CDR3 nucleotide sequence: TGTGCCAGCAGCTTAGAGACCGGGACAGGGCCCTACAATGAGCAGTTCTTC. As protein: CASSLETGTGPYNEQFF. This chain connects TRBV11-2 to TRBJ2-1; TRBD1 matches 9 bases. J gave up 2 bases and V 0 bases, and 5 bases lay outside the gene matches. Germline lookup yields CDR1 SGHAT and CDR2 FQNNGV. The length of the CDR3 is 17 residues.

V usage is TRBV27 and J usage is TRBJ2-5; D gene unclear. This CDR3 spans 13 amino acids. Deletions cut 3 bases from V and 5 bases from J, with 10 bases between. The germline V gene encodes CDR1 MNHEY and CDR2 SMNVEV (reference sequence). The CDR3 protein is CASSFGQRETQYF. For the CDR3, the DNA is TGTGCCAGCAGTTTCGGGCAGAGGGAGACCCAGTACTTC.

J is TRBJ2-7 and V is TRBV5-1; D might be TRBD1 (6 bases). Trimming removed 2 bases from V and 1 base from J, with 10 bases in between. CDR3 length: 14 amino acids. The germline V gene has CDR1 SGHRS and CDR2 YFSETQ. As DNA, the CDR3 is TGCGCCAGCAGCTTAATCGGACAGTCCTACGAGCAGTACTTC. This sequence encodes CASSLIGQSYEQYF.

The V and J genes are TRBV11-2 and TRBJ2-7; D not certain. Looked up from germline, CDR1 is SGHAT and CDR2 is FQNNGV. With 2 bases removed from V and 2 bases from J, the gap between germline ends came to 13 bases. The CDR3 consists of 15 residues. In nucleotides, the CDR3 is TGTGCCAGCAGCTTAAGGTCGGGCGGAACCTACGAGCAGTACTTC. Translation: CASSLRSGGTYEQYF.

J is TRBJ2-1 and V is TRBV5-4; weak D call: TRBD2 (5 bases). Germline CDR1 reads SGHNT; CDR2 reads YYREEE (reference sequence). Trimming took 3 bases from V and 5 from J, leaving 9 bases between them. The CDR3 has 13 residues. CDR3 amino acids: CASSSTADNEQFF. The CDR3 DNA is TGTGCCAGCAGCTCAACAGCGGACAATGAGCAGTTCTTC.